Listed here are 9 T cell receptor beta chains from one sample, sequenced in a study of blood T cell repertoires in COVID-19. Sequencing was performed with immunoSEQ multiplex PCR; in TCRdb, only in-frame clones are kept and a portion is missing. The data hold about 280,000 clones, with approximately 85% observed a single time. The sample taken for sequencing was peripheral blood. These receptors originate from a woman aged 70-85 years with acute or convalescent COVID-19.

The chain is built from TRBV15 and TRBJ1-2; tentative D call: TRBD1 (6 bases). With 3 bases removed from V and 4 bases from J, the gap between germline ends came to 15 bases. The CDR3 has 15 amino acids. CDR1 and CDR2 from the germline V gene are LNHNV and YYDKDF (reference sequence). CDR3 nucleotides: TGTGCCACCAGCAGGGGTCCACAGGGTGGCTATGGCTACACCTTC. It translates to CATSRGPQGGYGYTF.

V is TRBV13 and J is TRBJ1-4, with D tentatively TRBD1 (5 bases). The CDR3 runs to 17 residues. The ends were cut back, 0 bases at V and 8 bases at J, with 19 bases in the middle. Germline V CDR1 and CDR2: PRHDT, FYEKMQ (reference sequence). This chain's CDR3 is CASSLGRDRWRAEKLFF. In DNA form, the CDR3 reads TGTGCCAGCAGCTTAGGGCGGGACCGTTGGAGGGCAGAAAAACTGTTTTTT.

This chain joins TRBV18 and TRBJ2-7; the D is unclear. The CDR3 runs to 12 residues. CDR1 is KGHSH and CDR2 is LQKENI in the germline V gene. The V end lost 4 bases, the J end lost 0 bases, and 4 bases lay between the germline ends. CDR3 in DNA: TGTGCCAGCTCACGGAGCTCCTACGAGCAGTACTTC. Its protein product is CASSRSSYEQYF.

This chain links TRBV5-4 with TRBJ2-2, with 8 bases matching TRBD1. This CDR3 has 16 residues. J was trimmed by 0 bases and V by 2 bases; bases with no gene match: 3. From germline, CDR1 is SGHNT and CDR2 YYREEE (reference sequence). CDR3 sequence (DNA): TGTGCCAGCAGCTTCTTGACAGGGGCGAACACCGGGGAGCTGTTTTTT. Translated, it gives CASSFLTGANTGELFF. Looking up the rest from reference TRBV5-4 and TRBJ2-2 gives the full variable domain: ETGVTQSPTHLIKTRGQQVTLRCSSQSGHNTVSWYQQALGQGPQFIFQYYREEENGRGNFPPRFSGLQFPNYSSELNVNALELDDSALYLCASSFLTGANTGELFFGEGSRLTVL.

CDR3 sequence: CAISPTVNNSPLHF. DNA for the CDR3: TGTGCCATCAGCCCGACAGTTAATAATTCACCCCTCCACTTT. The chain links TRBV10-3 to TRBJ1-6, with D possibly being TRBD1 (5 bases). CDR3 size: 14 residues. Germline assignment: CDR1 ENHRY and CDR2 SYGVKD. V gave up 6 bases and J gave up 5 bases, with 11 bases separating them.

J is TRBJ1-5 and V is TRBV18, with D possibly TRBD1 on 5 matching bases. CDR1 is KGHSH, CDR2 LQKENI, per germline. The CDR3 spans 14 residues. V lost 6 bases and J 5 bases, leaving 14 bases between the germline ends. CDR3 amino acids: CASSQVGQDQPQHF. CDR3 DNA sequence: TGTGCCAGCTCCCAGGTGGGGCAGGATCAGCCCCAGCATTTT.

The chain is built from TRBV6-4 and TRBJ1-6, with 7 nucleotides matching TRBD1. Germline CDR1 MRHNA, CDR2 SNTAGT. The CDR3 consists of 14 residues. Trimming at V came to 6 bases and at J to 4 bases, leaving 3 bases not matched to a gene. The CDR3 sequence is CASRETGYNSPLHF. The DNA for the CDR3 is TGTGCCAGCAGGGAGACAGGGTATAATTCACCCCTCCACTTT.

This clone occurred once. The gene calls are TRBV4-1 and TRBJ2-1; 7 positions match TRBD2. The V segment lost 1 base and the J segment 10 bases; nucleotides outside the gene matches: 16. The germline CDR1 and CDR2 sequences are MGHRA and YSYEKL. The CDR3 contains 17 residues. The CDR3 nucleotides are TGCGCCAGCAGCCAAGTTGCTCTAGCGGTCACGTTGCAGGAGCAGTTCTTC. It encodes CASSQVALAVTLQEQFF.

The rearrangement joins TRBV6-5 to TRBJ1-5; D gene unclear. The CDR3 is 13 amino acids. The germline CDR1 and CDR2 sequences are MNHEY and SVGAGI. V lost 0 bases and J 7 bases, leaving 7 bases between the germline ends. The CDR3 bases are TGTGCCAGCAGTTACTCGATCAGACAGCCCCAGCATTTT. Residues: CASSYSIRQPQHF.